The clone carrying this T cell receptor (beta chain) has ten or more counts. Its matching antigen is unknown. These data are taken from a study of TIL therapy for anti-PD-1-resistant metastatic lung cancer. For the study at large: Median patient age was 54, ranging about 35-80 years. Tumors carried a median about 1.6 non-synonymous mutations per megabase.

Study results and limitations: Treatment-naive, never-smoker and oncogene-addicted patients were overrepresented in this highly selected cohort.

Regarding time point: pre-treatment sample, taken before nivolumab and TIL therapy. The tumor samples were excised metastases, mostly pleural nodules or supraclavicular lymph nodes. The libraries were made with immunoSEQ v3. Assay used: immunoSEQ multiplex PCR; TCRdb lists only in-frame clones, some missing. The profile shows 20,000 to 30,000 clones, under 80% of them singletons. The CDR3 spans 16 residues. CDR1 and CDR2 (germline): WSHSY, SAAADI. With V trimmed by 10 bases and J by 0 bases, 13 bases remained unmatched. The receptor comes from a woman aged 25-85 years with non-small cell lung cancer. This rearrangement joins TRBV10-2 to TRBJ2-3; 7 bases agree with TRBD2. The source material was tumor tissue, sampled at baseline. CDR3 sequence reads: CATKEAGFTSTDTQYF. In DNA form, the CDR3 reads TGCGCCACAAAAGAAGCGGGATTTACTAGCACAGATACGCAGTATTTT.